Each of the 13 T cell receptor beta chains below was sequenced from the same sample in a study of primary melanoma T cells and metastatic recurrence. Data came from immunoSEQ multiplex PCR; TCRdb stores just in-frame clones and leaves some out. Here the sample spans about 430 clones, approximately 85% being singletons. Sequenced material: melanoma tumor tissue. These receptors came from a human donor with melanoma.

This clone was seen just once. The gene calls are TRBV7-7 and TRBJ1-5; no reliable D call. The germline gives CDR1 SSHAT, CDR2 FNYEAQ (reference sequence). Trimming took off 1 base at V and 2 bases at J, with 12 bases between the two ends. The length of the CDR3 is 16 residues. The chain's CDR3 is CASSLGGRVGNQPQHF. The CDR3 DNA follows: TGTGCCAGCAGCTTAGGAGGGAGGGTGGGCAATCAGCCCCAGCATTTT. Full variable domain (missing parts from reference TRBV7-7 and TRBJ1-5): GAGVSQSPRYKVTKRGQDVTLRCDPISSHATLYWYQQALGQGPEFLTYFNYEAQPDKSGLPSDRFSAERPEGSISTLTIQRTEQRDSAMYRCASSLGGRVGNQPQHFGDGTRLSIL.

The chain joins TRBV14 to TRBJ2-2, with 7 positions matching TRBD2. Trimming took 0 bases from V and 1 from J; bases not matched to a gene: 8. The germline V gene has CDR1 SGHDN and CDR2 FVKESK. This CDR3 is 18 amino acids long. The CDR3 reads CASSQEIGLAGNTGELFF. CDR3 sequence (DNA): TGTGCCAGCAGCCAAGAGATTGGGTTAGCGGGGAACACCGGGGAGCTGTTTTTT.

Concerning this clone: The DNA has a base that is unclear or was not read; X is used for its residue. V and J are TRBV29-1 and TRBJ2-7; D call uncertain. Looked up from germline, CDR1 is SQVTM and CDR2 is ANQGSEA. The CDR3 covers 14 residues. The DNA of the CDR3 is TGCAGYGTGCTAACAACAGAGAGCTCCTACGAGCAGTACTTC. It yields the protein CXVLTTESSYEQYF. The entire CDR3 protein reads CSVLTTESSYEQYF.

The chain joins TRBV19 to TRBJ1-6; D is unclear. Germline-derived CDR1 and CDR2 are LNHDA and SQIVND (reference sequence). The CDR3 runs to 16 residues. V was clipped by 7 bases and J by 0 bases, with 13 bases between them. This CDR3 is CASISTRGSYNSPLHF. The CDR3 DNA follows: TGTGCCAGTATCTCAACGCGGGGCTCCTATAATTCACCCCTCCACTTT. Full variable domain (missing parts from reference TRBV19 and TRBJ1-6): DGGITQSPKYLFRKEGQNVTLSCEQNLNHDAMYWYRQDPGQGLRLIYYSQIVNDFQKGDIAEGYSVSREKKESFPLTVTSAQKNPTAFYLCASISTRGSYNSPLHFGNGTRLTVT.

The chain uses TRBV6-7 and TRBJ1-4; 7 nucleotides align to TRBD1. TRBV6-7 is recorded as an ORF, its role being uncertain. The CDR3 is 19 amino acids. J gave up 3 bases and V 8 bases, and 21 bases lay outside the gene matches. DNA for the CDR3: TGTGCCAGCGGCGTATCAGGAAGACAGGGCCCCTCAGCTAATGAAAAACTGTTTTTT. It is translated as CASGVSGRQGPSANEKLFF.

The sample holds a few counts of this clone. CDR3 sequence reads: CASSLGWSSGANVLTF. CDR3 nucleotides: TGTGCCAGCAGCTTGGGCTGGAGCTCTGGGGCCAACGTCCTGACTTTC. This chain uses TRBV11-3 with TRBJ2-6; D is unclear. The CDR3 runs to 16 residues. Trimming took off 3 bases at V and 0 bases at J, with 9 bases between the two ends. Germline CDR1 and CDR2: SGHNT and YENEEA.

This clone is a singleton in its sample. The chain links TRBV5-1 to TRBJ2-7; maybe TRBD1 (6 bases). Germline lookup yields CDR1 SGHRS and CDR2 YFSETQ. V dropped 4 bases and J dropped 1 base, with 15 bases sitting between them. CDR3 length: 15 amino acids. The CDR3 DNA sequence: TGCGCCAGCAGCGTCCGGACAGCCCCATCCTACGAGCAGTACTTC. Protein product: CASSVRTAPSYEQYF.

The chain joins TRBV6-8 to TRBJ1-1; weak D call: TRBD1 (5 bases). V was trimmed by 8 bases and J by 0 bases, leaving 10 bases between them. CDR3 size: 13 residues. Germline lookup yields CDR1 MNHGY and CDR2 SAAAGT. CDR3 nucleotides: TGTGCCAGCCTAGGACAACTGAACACTGAAGCTTTCTTT. This encodes CASLGQLNTEAFF.

The V and J genes are TRBV19 and TRBJ1-1; D not resolved. The length of the CDR3 is 13 residues. CDR1 and CDR2 (germline): LNHDA, SQIVND (reference sequence). V lost 2 bases, J lost 1 base, and 5 bases lay in between. The CDR3 sequence: CASSIMPNTEAFF. As DNA, the CDR3 is TGTGCCAGTAGTATAATGCCGAACACTGAAGCTTTCTTT.

This clone has just a few counts. V gene TRBV6-8 combines with J gene TRBJ2-1; 8 bases map to TRBD2. The V and J ends lost 5 bases and 8 bases, in that order; junction bases with no gene match: 5. This CDR3 contains 13 residues. CDR1 is MNHGY and CDR2 is SAAAGT in the germline V gene. The CDR3: CASSPGLVDEQFF. The CDR3 bases are TGTGCCAGCAGTCCGGGACTAGTCGATGAGCAGTTCTTC.

The V and J genes are TRBV5-1 and TRBJ2-2, with D perhaps TRBD1 (6 bases). CDR1 is SGHRS and CDR2 is YFSETQ in the germline V gene. V was pared by 2 bases and J by 6 bases, with 23 bases between. CDR3 length: 18 residues. CDR3 amino acids: CASSLLRQDPTIPGELFF. The CDR3 DNA sequence: TGCGCCAGCAGCTTACTAAGACAGGACCCGACCATTCCCGGGGAGCTGTTTTTT.

This clone occurred a few times. The rearrangement links TRBV11-3 to TRBJ1-2; 8 positions agree with TRBD1. This CDR3 is built from 14 residues. J lost 7 bases, V lost 4 bases, and 8 bases had no gene match. Germline loops: CDR1 SGHNT, CDR2 YENEEA. CDR3 amino acids: CASSWMDRDPGYTF. In DNA form, the CDR3 reads TGTGCCAGCAGCTGGATGGACAGGGATCCTGGCTACACCTTC.

V is TRBV1 and J is TRBJ1-3; TRBD1 was called by the table and not checked on the DNA. TRBV1 is marked as a pseudogene. This CDR3 region has 18 residues. CDR3 in amino acids: CASSQDPTGTGGGNTIYF. The CDR3 DNA reads TGCGCCAGCAGCCAAGACCCTACCGGGACAGGGGGCGGAAACACCATATATTTT.